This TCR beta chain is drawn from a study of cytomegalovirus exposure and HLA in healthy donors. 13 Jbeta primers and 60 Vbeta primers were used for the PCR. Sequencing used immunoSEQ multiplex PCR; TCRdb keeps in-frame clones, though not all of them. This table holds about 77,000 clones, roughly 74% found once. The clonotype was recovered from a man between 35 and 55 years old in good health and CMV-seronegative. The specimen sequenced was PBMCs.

CDR3 amino acids: CASSLESGNYGYTF. The CDR3 DNA is TGTGCCAGCAGCTTAGAATCGGGGAACTATGGCTACACCTTC. J is TRBJ1-2 and V is TRBV7-2; D is ambiguous. The germline gives CDR1 SGHTA, CDR2 FQGNSA. V shed 1 base and J shed 2 bases, with 8 bases lying between them. This CDR3 has 14 residues. The variable domain in full, with the rest retrieved from reference TRBV7-2 and TRBJ1-2, is GAGVSQSPSNKVTEKGKDVELRCDPISGHTALYWYRQSLGQGLEFLIYFQGNSAPDKSGLPSDRFSAERTGGSVSTLTIQRTQQEDSAVYLCASSLESGNYGYTFGSGTRLTVV.